The TCR beta chain under discussion was sequenced for a study of control samples from healthy donors and cancer patients. Germline V CDR1 and CDR2: GTSNPN, SVGIG (reference sequence). The CDR3 is made up of 14 amino acids. The trim removed 3 bases at V and 5 bases at J, leaving 6 bases unmatched. Generated by immunoSEQ multiplex PCR, the TCRdb table keeps only in-frame clones and is missing some. The repertoire holds about 63,000 clones, 85% seen once, with approximately 5% in the top ten. The TCR was taken from a middle-aged man in good health. Sample: blood. V gene TRBV30 combines with J gene TRBJ2-5; 10 nucleotides match TRBD1. CDR3 sequence: CAWRRQGADETQYF. In DNA, the CDR3 is TGTGCCTGGAGACGACAGGGGGCAGACGAGACCCAGTACTTC.